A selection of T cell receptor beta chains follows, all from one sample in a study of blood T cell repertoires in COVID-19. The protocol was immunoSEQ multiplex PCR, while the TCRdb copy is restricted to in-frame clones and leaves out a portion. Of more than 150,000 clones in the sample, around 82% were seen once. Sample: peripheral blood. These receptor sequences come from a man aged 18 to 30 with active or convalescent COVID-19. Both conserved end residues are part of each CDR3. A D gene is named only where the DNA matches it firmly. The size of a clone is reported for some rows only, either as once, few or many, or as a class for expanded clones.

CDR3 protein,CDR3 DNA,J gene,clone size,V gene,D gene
CASGGGHLNLGAQHF,TGTGCCAGCGGGGGGGGACACCTTAACTTAGGGGCCCAGCATTTT,TRBJ1-5,-,TRBV28,-
CASRKDSQETQYF,TGTGCCAGCAGAAAGGACAGCCAAGAGACCCAGTACTTC,TRBJ2-5,-,TRBV27,-
CASSEITQGEQFF,TGTGCCAGCAGTGAAATCACCCAGGGAGAGCAGTTCTTC,TRBJ2-1,-,TRBV2,-
CASSLGASGGGDTQYF,TGCGCCAGCAGCTTGGGTGCTAGCGGGGGCGGGGATACGCAGTATTTT,TRBJ2-3,once,TRBV5-1,TRBD2
CASSQDYSGAFEQYF,TGTGCCAGCAGCCAAGATTACAGCGGGGCGTTCGAGCAGTACTTC,TRBJ2-7,once,TRBV3-1/TRBV3-2,TRBD2
CASSFLDYWGVLGYTF,TGTGCCAGCAGTTTTCTCGACTACTGGGGGGTTCTGGGCTACACCTTC,TRBJ1-2,few,TRBV28,-
CASSVQPGSDTQYF,TGTGCCAGCAGCGTGCAACCCGGGTCGGATACGCAGTATTTT,TRBJ2-3,-,TRBV9,-
CASSKDEAQNQPQHF,TGTGCCAGCAGCAAAGACGAGGCCCAAAATCAGCCCCAGCATTTT,TRBJ1-5,few,TRBV21-1,-
CASSLGGQGVYEQYF,TGTGCCAGCAGCTTAGGGGGTCAGGGGGTCTACGAGCAGTACTTC,TRBJ2-7,-,TRBV7-2,TRBD1
CASSQESFVGGGNAEAFF,TGTGCCAGCAGCCAAGAAAGTTTCGTAGGCGGGGGGAACGCTGAAGCTTTCTTT,TRBJ1-1,-,TRBV4-2,-
CAWSVLGGSQTYNEQFF,TGTGCCTGGAGTGTCCTCGGCGGGAGCCAGACTTACAATGAGCAGTTCTTC,TRBJ2-1,-,TRBV30,TRBD2
CASTPGQGIPTNEKLFF,TGTGCCAGCACCCCGGGACAGGGGATTCCAACTAATGAAAAACTGTTTTTT,TRBJ1-4,-,TRBV28,TRBD1
CASSFPGREETQYF,TGTGCCAGCAGCTTCCCCGGCAGGGAAGAGACCCAGTACTTC,TRBJ2-5,once,TRBV11-2,-
CASSTLAGVTGANVLTF,TGTGCCAGTAGTACCCTAGCGGGAGTGACTGGGGCCAACGTCCTGACTTTC,TRBJ2-6,once,TRBV19,TRBD2
CATSRGRDRGDAKNIQYF,TGTGCCACCAGCAGGGGGAGGGACAGGGGGGATGCCAAAAACATTCAGTACTTC,TRBJ2-4,-,TRBV15,TRBD1
CSVGQGEYTEAFF,TGCAGCGTCGGACAGGGGGAGTACACTGAAGCTTTCTTT,TRBJ1-1,-,TRBV29-1,TRBD1
CASSRTGGMNTEAFF,TGTGCCAGCAGCCGGACAGGGGGGATGAACACTGAAGCTTTCTTT,TRBJ1-1,-,TRBV3-1/TRBV3-2,TRBD1
CASSSGTKGDTEAFF,TGCGCCAGCAGTTCGGGAACGAAGGGGGACACTGAAGCTTTCTTT,TRBJ1-1,-,TRBV10-1,-
CASRGLAGGIGETQYF,TGTGCCAGCAGGGGACTAGCGGGAGGTATTGGAGAGACCCAGTACTTC,TRBJ2-5,once,TRBV3-1/TRBV3-2,TRBD2
CASSLGGPFQETQYF,TGTGCCAGCAGCTTAGGGGGGCCTTTCCAGGAGACCCAGTACTTC,TRBJ2-5,once,TRBV11-3,-
CASSPRVGELFF,TGTGCCAGCAGCCCACGGGTTGGGGAGCTGTTTTTT,TRBJ2-2,-,TRBV11-3,-
CASSLDLQGLVTEAFF,TGTGCCAGCAGCTTGGATTTGCAGGGGTTGGTCACTGAAGCTTTCTTT,TRBJ1-1,-,TRBV5-4,-
CASSIDRGNTEAFF,TGTGCCAGTAGTATAGATAGGGGGAACACTGAAGCTTTCTTT,TRBJ1-1,-,TRBV19,-
CASSQLTGTQYF,TGTGCCAGCAGCCAGCTTACCGGTACGCAGTATTTT,TRBJ2-3,once,TRBV3-1/TRBV3-2,-
CASSLKGQTTDTQYF,TGTGCCAGCAGCTTGAAGGGACAGACCACAGATACGCAGTATTTT,TRBJ2-3,-,TRBV4-2,TRBD1
CASSFGTSGGNEQFF,TGTGCCAGCAGCTTCGGGACTAGCGGGGGGAATGAGCAGTTCTTC,TRBJ2-1,once,TRBV7-8,TRBD2
CASSSGYEQYF,TGTGCCAGCAGTTCAGGGTACGAGCAGTACTTC,TRBJ2-7,-,TRBV28,-
CASSAGTDSGNTIYF,TGTGCCAGCAGCGCTGGGACAGACTCTGGAAACACCATATATTTT,TRBJ1-3,-,TRBV7-9,TRBD1
CASSVASGPENDGTGTYNEQFF,TGTGCCAGCAGCGTAGCCTCGGGTCCCGAGAACGATGGGACAGGCACCTACAATGAGCAGTTCTTC,TRBJ2-1,-,TRBV9,TRBD1
CASSSYSKPRVETQYF,TGTGCCAGCTCATCCTATTCAAAGCCCAGGGTTGAGACCCAGTACTTC,TRBJ2-5,-,TRBV18,-
CAWSGENTEAFF,TGTGCCTGGAGCGGAGAGAACACTGAAGCTTTCTTT,TRBJ1-1,-,TRBV30,-
CASNRGGTSNQPQHF,TGTGCCAGTAATAGGGGGGGTACCAGCAATCAGCCCCAGCATTTT,TRBJ1-5,-,TRBV19,-
CASSLGLAGNNEQFF,TGTGCCAGCAGCCTAGGACTAGCGGGGAACAATGAGCAGTTCTTC,TRBJ2-1,-,TRBV11-3,TRBD2
CASTHRGLTTDTQYF,TGTGCCAGTACCCATAGGGGACTCACCACAGATACGCAGTATTTT,TRBJ2-3,-,TRBV19,-
CASGWGLAGNTDTQYF,TGTGCTAGTGGTTGGGGACTAGCGGGGAACACAGATACGCAGTATTTT,TRBJ2-3,-,TRBV12-5,TRBD2
CATWDRGPQETQYF,TGTGCCACCTGGGACAGGGGGCCCCAAGAGACCCAGTACTTC,TRBJ2-5,-,TRBV2,TRBD1
CASSPGTVAFLEQYF,TGTGCCAGCAGTCCCGGGACAGTCGCCTTCCTCGAGCAGTACTTC,TRBJ2-7,-,TRBV28,TRBD1
CASKEEQFAEAFF,TGTGCCAGCAAGGAGGAACAGTTCGCTGAAGCTTTCTTT,TRBJ1-1,-,TRBV6-5,-
CASSQDNPGLAGGGCEQYF,TGCGCCAGCAGCCAAGATAACCCGGGACTAGCGGGAGGTGGCTGCGAGCAGTACTTC,TRBJ2-7,-,TRBV4-3,TRBD2
CASSLSGTGNEQYF,TGCGCCAGCAGCTTGTCCGGGACAGGGAACGAGCAGTACTTC,TRBJ2-7,-,TRBV5-1,TRBD1
CASSYWDSYEQYF,TGTGCCAGCAGCTATTGGGACAGCTACGAGCAGTACTTC,TRBJ2-7,-,TRBV7-2,TRBD1
CASSSQATGVSEQYF,TGTGCCAGCAGTTCCCAAGCAACAGGGGTGAGCGAGCAGTACTTC,TRBJ2-7,-,TRBV27,TRBD1